The rows below give T cell receptor beta chains drawn from one sample of a study of T cells in Graves' hyperthyroidism and ophthalmopathy. TCRdb re-derived calls from the multiplex PCR reads in MiXCR, one entry per CDR3 protein. The repertoire holds about 700,000 distinct CDR3 sequences, with roughly 15% as singletons. Material: blood. The source of these receptors is a woman under 30 with Graves' hyperthyroidism. Both conserved end residues are part of each CDR3. D genes are given only for firm matches. Only some rows state a clone size, as once, few, many or a class for expanded clones.

j_call	d_call	clone_size	v_call	cdr3_aa	cdr3_nt
TRBJ2-4	TRBD2	few	TRBV28	CASSSLAGGVIRAKNIQYF	TGTGCCAGCAGTTCCCTAGCGGGAGGTGTGATTAGGGCCAAAAACATTCAGTACTTC
TRBJ2-5	TRBD1	many	TRBV28	CASSLSGTGIQTQYF	TGTGCCAGCAGTTTGTCCGGGACAGGTATACAGACCCAGTACTTC
TRBJ2-2	-	-	TRBV12-3/TRBV12-4	CASSPPMPSLARTGELFF	TGTGCCAGCAGTCCGCCCATGCCCTCACTTGCCCGCACCGGGGAGCTGTTTTTT
TRBJ2-3	TRBD2	few	TRBV4-1	CASSQDPGLGLAGKDTQYF	TGCGCCAGCAGCCAAGATCCCGGACTTGGACTAGCGGGCAAAGATACGCAGTATTTT
TRBJ1-3	-	few	TRBV13	CASSLGGWARGSGNTIYF	TGTGCCAGCAGCCTGGGAGGTTGGGCCCGGGGGTCTGGAAACACCATATATTTT
TRBJ2-2	TRBD1	-	TRBV6-2/TRBV6-3	CASSAGTVGSGELFF	TGTGCCAGCAGTGCCGGGACAGTAGGTAGCGGGGAGCTGTTTTTT
TRBJ2-1	TRBD2	few	TRBV6-1	CASSHDSGKQFF	TGTGCCAGCAGTCACGATAGCGGGAAGCAGTTCTTC
TRBJ1-1	TRBD1	many	TRBV20-1	CSAREGALAEAFF	TGCAGTGCTAGGGAGGGGGCCCTCGCTGAAGCTTTCTTT
TRBJ1-3	-	few	TRBV4-3	CASSQEGENTIYF	TGCGCCAGCAGCCAAGAAGGGGAAAACACCATATATTTT
TRBJ2-7	-	many	TRBV3-1	CASSPRGGLMYEQYF	TGTGCCAGCAGCCCTAGGGGGGGGCTGATGTACGAGCAGTACTTC
TRBJ2-3	-	-	TRBV4-1	CASSPVVWREVSDTQYF	TGCGCCAGCAGCCCAGTAGTGTGGCGAGAGGTATCAGATACGCAGTATTTT
TRBJ2-5	-	-	TRBV6-1	CASAQGFQETQYF	TGTGCCAGCGCGCAGGGGTTCCAAGAGACCCAGTACTTC
TRBJ2-7	TRBD1	many	TRBV11-2	CASKGARIEQYF	TGTGCCAGCAAGGGGGCGCGAATCGAGCAGTACTTC
TRBJ2-5	TRBD1	-	TRBV10-3	CAISEFGQGKETQYF	TGTGCCATCAGTGAGTTTGGACAGGGGAAAGAGACCCAGTACTTC
TRBJ2-2	-	few	TRBV7-9	CASSFRWGDGELFF	TGTGCCAGCAGCTTCCGCTGGGGAGACGGGGAGCTGTTTTTT
TRBJ2-1	TRBD1	many	TRBV29-1	CSVEDEGTETYNEQFF	TGCAGCGTTGAAGATGAGGGGACAGAAACCTACAATGAGCAGTTCTTC
TRBJ2-7	-	few	TRBV10-1	CASSEVPSTYEQYF	TGCGCCAGCAGTGAGGTCCCATCGACCTACGAGCAGTACTTC
TRBJ1-1	-	-	TRBV7-2	CASSRTSGVTAEAFF	TGTGCCAGCAGCCGGACCTCCGGGGTAACCGCTGAAGCTTTCTTT
TRBJ1-5	-	many	TRBV2	CASKGNPNQPQHF	TGTGCCAGCAAGGGAAATCCAAATCAGCCCCAGCATTTT
TRBJ1-1	-	few	TRBV5-1	CASSPTDGNTEAFF	TGCGCCAGCAGCCCCACGGACGGGAACACTGAAGCTTTCTTT
TRBJ1-5	-	few	TRBV20-1	CSAPDSYSNQPQHF	TGCAGTGCTCCGGACAGCTATAGCAATCAGCCCCAGCATTTT
TRBJ1-2	TRBD1	-	TRBV20-1	CSATHPGQGSGYTF	TGCAGTGCTACTCACCCGGGACAGGGGTCTGGCTACACCTTC
TRBJ1-5	TRBD1	many	TRBV28	CASSLGTGMSNQPQHF	TGTGCCAGCAGTTTAGGGACAGGGATGAGCAATCAGCCCCAGCATTTT
TRBJ1-1	-	many	TRBV15	CATSHGMNTEAFF	TGTGCCACCAGTCATGGGATGAACACTGAAGCTTTCTTT
TRBJ1-2	TRBD1	-	TRBV19	CASSIGQGYGYTF	TGTGCCAGTAGTATTGGACAGGGCTATGGCTACACCTTC
TRBJ2-5	TRBD2	once	TRBV28	CASSLAGGPKTQYF	TGTGCCAGCAGTTTAGCGGGAGGGCCAAAGACCCAGTACTTC
TRBJ2-1	-	-	TRBV5-1	CASSFYPSYEQFF	TGCGCCAGCAGCTTCTACCCTTCCTACGAGCAGTTCTTC
TRBJ1-1	-	-	TRBV10-3	CAISAVGQRNTEAFF	TGTGCCATCAGTGCAGTCGGGCAGCGAAACACTGAAGCTTTCTTT
TRBJ2-7	TRBD1	few	TRBV4-3	CASSRGAGTGGFEQYF	TGCGCCAGCAGCCGAGGTGCCGGGACAGGGGGTTTCGAGCAGTACTTC
TRBJ2-7	-	-	TRBV7-2	CASSLVGGGPGEQYF	TGTGCCAGCAGCTTAGTGGGTGGAGGGCCCGGGGAGCAGTACTTC
TRBJ2-7	-	few	TRBV20-1	CSAPEGTYEQYF	TGCAGTGCCCCGGAAGGGACCTACGAGCAGTACTTC
TRBJ2-3	TRBD2	few	TRBV20-1	CSARRESDTQYF	TGCAGTGCTAGGCGGGAGTCAGATACGCAGTATTTT
TRBJ2-7	TRBD1	few	TRBV7-9	CASTGTGGVHSSYEQYF	TGTGCCAGCACCGGGACAGGGGGCGTCCATAGCTCCTACGAGCAGTACTTC
TRBJ2-5	TRBD2	-	TRBV7-3	CASRPPSSGRAVETQYF	TGTGCCAGCAGGCCCCCCTCCAGCGGGAGGGCCGTAGAGACCCAGTACTTC
TRBJ1-6	-	many	TRBV6-1	CASSSKGTNSPLHF	TGTGCCAGCAGTTCTAAGGGGACGAATTCACCCCTCCACTTT
TRBJ1-1	-	few	TRBV6-1	CASSEVGAAGKAEAFF	TGTGCCAGCAGTGAAGTCGGGGCCGCAGGGAAGGCTGAAGCTTTCTTT
TRBJ2-6	-	few	TRBV27	CASSPFSEANVLTF	TGTGCCAGCAGTCCGTTCTCTGAGGCCAACGTCCTGACTTTC
TRBJ1-5	-	-	TRBV10-1	CAFTGTPGNQPQHF	TGCGCCTTCACGGGGACCCCGGGCAATCAGCCCCAGCATTTT
TRBJ1-5	-	-	TRBV28	CASNDQPQHF	TGTGCCAGCAATGATCAGCCCCAGCATTTT
TRBJ2-1	TRBD2	few	TRBV14	CASSPPKLAGGIYEQFF	TGTGCCAGCAGCCCGCCCAAACTAGCGGGAGGGATCTATGAGCAGTTCTTC
TRBJ1-2	TRBD1	many	TRBV29-1	CSAAWTGGGSGYTF	TGCAGCGCCGCATGGACAGGGGGCGGGAGTGGCTACACCTTC
TRBJ2-1	TRBD2	few	TRBV7-9	CASSLELAEPYNEQFF	TGTGCCAGCAGCTTAGAACTAGCGGAACCATACAATGAGCAGTTCTTC
TRBJ2-1	-	many	TRBV7-9	CASTTSDGGHLGEQFF	TGTGCCAGCACCACCTCCGACGGGGGGCACTTGGGTGAGCAGTTCTTC
TRBJ1-2	-	few	TRBV6-8	CASSYRGTDGYTF	TGTGCCAGCAGTTACCGAGGGACGGATGGCTACACCTTC
TRBJ2-4	TRBD2	few	TRBV7-2	CASSTGLAGGPGNIQYF	TGTGCCAGCAGCACCGGACTAGCGGGAGGGCCGGGGAACATTCAGTACTTC
TRBJ1-5	-	few	TRBV10-3	CAISEGSNQPQHF	TGTGCCATCAGTGAGGGCAGCAATCAGCCCCAGCATTTT
TRBJ2-7	TRBD1	few	TRBV10-3	CAINDRTGRSYEQYF	TGTGCCATCAATGATCGGACAGGGCGCTCCTACGAGCAGTACTTC
TRBJ2-2	-	many	TRBV11-2	CASSLRGGLNTGELFF	TGTGCCAGCAGCTTACGGGGCGGGCTGAACACCGGGGAGCTGTTTTTT
TRBJ2-7	-	-	TRBV20-1	CSALRGKTYEQYF	TGCAGTGCCCTTCGAGGGAAAACCTACGAGCAGTACTTC
TRBJ1-6	-	few	TRBV6-1	CASSEVLGTANSPLHF	TGTGCCAGCAGTGAAGTGTTGGGGACCGCGAATTCACCCCTCCACTTT
TRBJ2-1	TRBD1	many	TRBV3-1	CASSHRDRGEQFF	TGTGCCAGCAGCCACCGGGACAGGGGAGAGCAGTTCTTC
TRBJ2-2	-	few	TRBV20-1	CSAIQGNTGELFF	TGCAGTGCTATCCAGGGGAACACCGGGGAGCTGTTTTTT